This TCR beta chain was identified in a study of T cells after yellow fever vaccination. Study overall: Low-cell-number fractions underwent preparation using SMART-Seq v4 Ultra Low Input.

TCRdb ran MiXCR on the 5' RACE reads and lists one entry per CDR3 protein. The sample shows hundreds of thousands of distinct CDR3 sequences, around a sixth of them seen only once. The CDR3 runs to 14 residues. V was clipped by 8 bases and J by 0 bases, with 8 bases between them. The germline gives CDR1 SGHVS, CDR2 FNYEAQ. On this clonotype itself: Its antigen remains unknown.

Study outcomes and limitations: Most primary-vaccination clones recurred post-booster (more than 95% CD4, over 70% CD8). Of the clonotypes, a small share occurred in both CD4 and CD8 compartments. Weaker in magnitude, the secondary response showed a faster peak on day 5 versus 15.

This TCR came from a man between 18 and 35 years old who received the YFV17D yellow fever vaccine. The V call is TRBV7-6, the J call TRBJ2-6; no firm D call. Material: PBMCs, obtained before the yellow fever booster vaccination. CDR3 protein: CASRIRSGANVLTF. Written as DNA, the CDR3 is TGTGCCAGCCGCATACGCTCTGGGGCCAACGTCCTGACTTTC.